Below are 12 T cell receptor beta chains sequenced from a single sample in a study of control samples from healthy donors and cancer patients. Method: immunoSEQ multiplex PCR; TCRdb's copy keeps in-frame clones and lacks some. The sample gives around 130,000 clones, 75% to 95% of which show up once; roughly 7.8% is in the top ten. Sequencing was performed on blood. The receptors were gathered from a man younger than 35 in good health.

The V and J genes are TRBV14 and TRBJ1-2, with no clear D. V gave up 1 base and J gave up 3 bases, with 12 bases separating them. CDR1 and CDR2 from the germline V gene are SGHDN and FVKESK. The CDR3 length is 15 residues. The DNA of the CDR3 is TGTGCCAGCAGCCAAGGGCAGGCGTATCACTATGGCTACACCTTC. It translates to CASSQGQAYHYGYTF.

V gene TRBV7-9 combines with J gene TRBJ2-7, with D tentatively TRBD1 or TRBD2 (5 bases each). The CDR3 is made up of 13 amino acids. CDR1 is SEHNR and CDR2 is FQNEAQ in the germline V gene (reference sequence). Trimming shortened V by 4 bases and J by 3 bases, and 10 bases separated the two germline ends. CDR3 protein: CASSSGAFYEQYF. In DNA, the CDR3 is TGTGCCAGCAGCTCCGGGGCCTTCTACGAGCAGTACTTC.

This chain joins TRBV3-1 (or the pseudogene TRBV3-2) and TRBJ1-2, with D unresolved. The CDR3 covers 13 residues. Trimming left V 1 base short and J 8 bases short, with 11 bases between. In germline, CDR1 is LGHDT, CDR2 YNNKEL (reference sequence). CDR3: CASSQGASGGYTF. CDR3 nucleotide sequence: TGTGCCAGCAGCCAAGGGGCCTCCGGGGGCTACACCTTC.

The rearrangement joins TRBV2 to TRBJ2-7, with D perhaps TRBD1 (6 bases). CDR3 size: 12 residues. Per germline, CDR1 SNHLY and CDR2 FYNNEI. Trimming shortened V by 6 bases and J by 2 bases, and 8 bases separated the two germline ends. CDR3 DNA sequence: TGTGCCAGCAGGGGGGACACCTACGAGCAGTACTTC. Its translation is CASRGDTYEQYF.

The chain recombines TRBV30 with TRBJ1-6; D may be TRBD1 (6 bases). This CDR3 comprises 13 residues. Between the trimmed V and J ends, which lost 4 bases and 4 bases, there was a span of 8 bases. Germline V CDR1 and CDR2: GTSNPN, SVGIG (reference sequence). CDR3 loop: CAWTGVYNSPLHF. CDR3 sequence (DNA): TGTGCCTGGACAGGGGTTTATAATTCACCCCTCCACTTT.

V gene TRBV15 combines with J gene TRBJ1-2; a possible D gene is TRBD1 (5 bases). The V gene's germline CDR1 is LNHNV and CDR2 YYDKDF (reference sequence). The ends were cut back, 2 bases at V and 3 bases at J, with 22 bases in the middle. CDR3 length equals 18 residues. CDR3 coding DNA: TGTGCCACCAGCAGAACGAGAGACAGTGTGGGACTGGACTATGGCTACACCTTC. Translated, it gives CATSRTRDSVGLDYGYTF.

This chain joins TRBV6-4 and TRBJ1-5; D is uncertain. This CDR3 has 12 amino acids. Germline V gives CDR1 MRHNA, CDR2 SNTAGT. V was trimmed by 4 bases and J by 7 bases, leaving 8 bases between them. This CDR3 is CASSVNLQPQHF. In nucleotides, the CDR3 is TGTGCCAGCAGTGTTAACCTCCAGCCCCAGCATTTT.

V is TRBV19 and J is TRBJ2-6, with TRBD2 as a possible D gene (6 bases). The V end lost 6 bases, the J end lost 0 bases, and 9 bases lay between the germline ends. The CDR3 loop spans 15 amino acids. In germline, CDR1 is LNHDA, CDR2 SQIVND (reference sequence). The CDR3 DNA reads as TGTGCCAGTAGGGGACTGAGCTCTGGGGCCAACGTCCTGACTTTC. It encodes CASRGLSSGANVLTF. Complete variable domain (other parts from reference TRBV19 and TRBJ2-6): DGGITQSPKYLFRKEGQNVTLSCEQNLNHDAMYWYRQDPGQGLRLIYYSQIVNDFQKGDIAEGYSVSREKKESFPLTVTSAQKNPTAFYLCASRGLSSGANVLTFGAGSRLTVL.

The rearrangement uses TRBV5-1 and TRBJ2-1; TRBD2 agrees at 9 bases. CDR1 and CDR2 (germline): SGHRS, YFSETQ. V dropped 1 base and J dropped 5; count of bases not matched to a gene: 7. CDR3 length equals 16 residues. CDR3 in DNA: TGCGCCAGCAGCTTGTTTATAGCGGGGGAAAACAATGAGCAGTTCTTC. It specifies CASSLFIAGENNEQFF.

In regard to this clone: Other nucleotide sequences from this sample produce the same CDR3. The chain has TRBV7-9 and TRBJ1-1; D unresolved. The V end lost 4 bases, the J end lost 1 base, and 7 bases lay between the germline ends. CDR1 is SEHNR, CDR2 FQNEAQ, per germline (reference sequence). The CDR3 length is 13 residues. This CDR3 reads CASSSQTNTEAFF. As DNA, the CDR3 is TGTGCCAGCAGCTCGCAGACGAACACTGAAGCTTTCTTT.

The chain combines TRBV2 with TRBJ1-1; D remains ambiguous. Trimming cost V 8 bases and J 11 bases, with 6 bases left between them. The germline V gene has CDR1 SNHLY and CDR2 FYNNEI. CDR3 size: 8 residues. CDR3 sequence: CASPGAFF. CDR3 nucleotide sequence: TGTGCCAGCCCGGGGGCTTTCTTT.

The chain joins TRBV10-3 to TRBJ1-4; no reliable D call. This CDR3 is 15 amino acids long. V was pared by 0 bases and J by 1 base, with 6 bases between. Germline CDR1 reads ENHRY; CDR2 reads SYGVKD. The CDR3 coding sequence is TGTGCCATCAGTGAGTCGATGGTAACTAATGAAAAACTGTTTTTT. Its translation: CAISESMVTNEKLFF.